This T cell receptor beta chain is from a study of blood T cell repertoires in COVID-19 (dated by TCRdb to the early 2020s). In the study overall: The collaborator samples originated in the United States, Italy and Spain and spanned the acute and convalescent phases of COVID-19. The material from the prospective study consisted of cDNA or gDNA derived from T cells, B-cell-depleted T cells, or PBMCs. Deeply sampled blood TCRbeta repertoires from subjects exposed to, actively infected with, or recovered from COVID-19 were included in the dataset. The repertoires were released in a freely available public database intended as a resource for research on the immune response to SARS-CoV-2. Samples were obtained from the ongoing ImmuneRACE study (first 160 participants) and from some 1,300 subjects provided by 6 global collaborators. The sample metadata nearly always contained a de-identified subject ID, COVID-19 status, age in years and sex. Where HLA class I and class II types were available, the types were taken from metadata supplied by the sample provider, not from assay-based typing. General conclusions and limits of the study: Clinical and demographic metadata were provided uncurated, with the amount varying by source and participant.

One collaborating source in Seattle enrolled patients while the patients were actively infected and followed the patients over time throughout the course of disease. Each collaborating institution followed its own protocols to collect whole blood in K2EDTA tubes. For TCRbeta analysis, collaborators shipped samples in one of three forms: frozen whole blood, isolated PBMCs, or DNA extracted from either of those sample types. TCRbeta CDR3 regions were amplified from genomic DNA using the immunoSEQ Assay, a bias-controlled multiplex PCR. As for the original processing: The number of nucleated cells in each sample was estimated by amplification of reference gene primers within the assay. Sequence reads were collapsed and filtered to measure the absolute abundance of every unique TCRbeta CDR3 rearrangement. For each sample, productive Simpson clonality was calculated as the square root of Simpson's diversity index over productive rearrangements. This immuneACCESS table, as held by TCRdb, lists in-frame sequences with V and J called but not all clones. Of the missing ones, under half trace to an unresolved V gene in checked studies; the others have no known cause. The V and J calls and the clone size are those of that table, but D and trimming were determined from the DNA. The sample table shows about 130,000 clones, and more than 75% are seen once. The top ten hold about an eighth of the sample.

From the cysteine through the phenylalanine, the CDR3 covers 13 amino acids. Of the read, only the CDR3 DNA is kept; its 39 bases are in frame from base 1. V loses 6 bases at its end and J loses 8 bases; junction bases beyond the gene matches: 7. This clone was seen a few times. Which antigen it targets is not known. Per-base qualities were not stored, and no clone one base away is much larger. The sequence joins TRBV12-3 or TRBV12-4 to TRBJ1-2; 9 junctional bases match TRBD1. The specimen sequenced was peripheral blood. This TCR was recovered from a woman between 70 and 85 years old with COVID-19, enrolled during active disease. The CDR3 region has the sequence CASSPQGASGYTF. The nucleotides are TGTGCCAGCAGCCCACAGGGGGCATCCGGCTACACCTTC.